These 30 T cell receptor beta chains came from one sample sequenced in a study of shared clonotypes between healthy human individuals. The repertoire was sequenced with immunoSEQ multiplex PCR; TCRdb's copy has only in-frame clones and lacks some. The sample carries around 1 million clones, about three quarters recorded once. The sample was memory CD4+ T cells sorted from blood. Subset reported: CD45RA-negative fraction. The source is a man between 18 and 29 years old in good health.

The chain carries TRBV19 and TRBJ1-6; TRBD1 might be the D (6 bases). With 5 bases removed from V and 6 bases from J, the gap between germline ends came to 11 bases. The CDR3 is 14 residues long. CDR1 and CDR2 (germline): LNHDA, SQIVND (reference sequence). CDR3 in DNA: TGTGCCAGTAGTGATCGGACAGTTAATTCACCCCTCCACTTT. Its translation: CASSDRTVNSPLHF.

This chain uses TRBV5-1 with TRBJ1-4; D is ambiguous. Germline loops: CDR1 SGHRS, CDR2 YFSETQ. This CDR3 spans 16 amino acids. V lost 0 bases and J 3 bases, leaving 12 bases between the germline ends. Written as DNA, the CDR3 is TGCGCCAGCAGCTTGGGCTGGGGTAGGGCTAATGAAAAACTGTTTTTT. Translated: CASSLGWGRANEKLFF.

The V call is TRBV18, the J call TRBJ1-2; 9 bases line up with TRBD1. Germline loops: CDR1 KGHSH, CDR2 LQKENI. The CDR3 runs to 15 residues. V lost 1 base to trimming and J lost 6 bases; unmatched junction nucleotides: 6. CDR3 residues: CASSPRTGVEDGYTF. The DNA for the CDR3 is TGTGCCAGCTCACCACGGACAGGGGTCGAAGATGGCTACACCTTC.

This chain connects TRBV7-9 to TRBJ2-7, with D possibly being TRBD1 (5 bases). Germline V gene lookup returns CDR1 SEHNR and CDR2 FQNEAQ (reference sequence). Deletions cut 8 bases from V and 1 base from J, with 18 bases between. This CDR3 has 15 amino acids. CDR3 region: CASPKLKDTSYEQYF. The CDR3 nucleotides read TGTGCCAGCCCTAAGTTGAAGGACACGTCCTACGAGCAGTACTTC.

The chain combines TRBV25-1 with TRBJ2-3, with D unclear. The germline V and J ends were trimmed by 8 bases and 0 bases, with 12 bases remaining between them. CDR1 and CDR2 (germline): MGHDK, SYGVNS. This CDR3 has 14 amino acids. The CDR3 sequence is CASGRIGSTDTQYF. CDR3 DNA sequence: TGTGCCAGCGGCCGAATTGGAAGCACAGATACGCAGTATTTT.

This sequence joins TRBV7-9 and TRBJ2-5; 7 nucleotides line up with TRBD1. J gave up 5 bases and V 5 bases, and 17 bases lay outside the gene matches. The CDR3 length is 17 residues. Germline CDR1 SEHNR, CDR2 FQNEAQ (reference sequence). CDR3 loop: CASSPAGTGVRGETQYF. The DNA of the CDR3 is TGTGCCAGCAGCCCAGCAGGAACAGGGGTGCGAGGGGAGACCCAGTACTTC.

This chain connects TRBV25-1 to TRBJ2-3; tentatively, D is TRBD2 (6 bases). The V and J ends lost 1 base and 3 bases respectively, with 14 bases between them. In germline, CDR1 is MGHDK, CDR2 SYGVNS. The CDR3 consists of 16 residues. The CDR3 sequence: CASSESGLSLTDTQYF. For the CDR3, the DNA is TGTGCCAGCAGTGAATCGGGACTGAGTCTTACAGATACGCAGTATTTT.

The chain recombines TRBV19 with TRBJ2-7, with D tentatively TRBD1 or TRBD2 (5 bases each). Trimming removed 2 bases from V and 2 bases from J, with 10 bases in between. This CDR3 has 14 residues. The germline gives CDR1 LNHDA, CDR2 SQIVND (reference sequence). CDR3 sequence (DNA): TGTGCCAGTAGTATAAGTCAGGGAGCCTACGAGCAGTACTTC. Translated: CASSISQGAYEQYF.

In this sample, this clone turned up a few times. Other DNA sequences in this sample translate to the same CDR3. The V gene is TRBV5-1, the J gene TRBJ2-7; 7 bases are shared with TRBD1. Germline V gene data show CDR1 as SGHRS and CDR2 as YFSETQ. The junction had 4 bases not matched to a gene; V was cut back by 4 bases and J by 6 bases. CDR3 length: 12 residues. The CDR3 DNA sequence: TGCGCCAGCAGCCTACGGACAGGCGAGCAGTACTTC. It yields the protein CASSLRTGEQYF.

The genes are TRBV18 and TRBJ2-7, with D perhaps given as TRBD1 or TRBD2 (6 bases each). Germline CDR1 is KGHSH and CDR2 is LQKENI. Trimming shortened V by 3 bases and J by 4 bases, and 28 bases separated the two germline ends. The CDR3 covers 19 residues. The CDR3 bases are TGTGCCAGCTCACCTCAGGAGGGGGGTAAGCCAGGCCGCTGGTACGAGCAGTACTTC. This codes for CASSPQEGGKPGRWYEQYF.

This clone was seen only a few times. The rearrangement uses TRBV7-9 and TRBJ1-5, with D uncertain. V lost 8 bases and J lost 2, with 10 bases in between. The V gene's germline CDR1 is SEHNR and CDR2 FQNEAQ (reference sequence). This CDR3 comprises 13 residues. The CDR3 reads CASSTVGNQPQHF. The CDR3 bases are TGTGCCAGCTCTACAGTGGGCAATCAGCCCCAGCATTTT.

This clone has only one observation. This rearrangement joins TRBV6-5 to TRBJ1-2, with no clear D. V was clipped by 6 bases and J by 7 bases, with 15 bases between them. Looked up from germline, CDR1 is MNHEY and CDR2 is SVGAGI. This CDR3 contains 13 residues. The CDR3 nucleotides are TGTGCCAGCAGACCCTTACCAAACACTGGCTACACCTTC. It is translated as CASRPLPNTGYTF.

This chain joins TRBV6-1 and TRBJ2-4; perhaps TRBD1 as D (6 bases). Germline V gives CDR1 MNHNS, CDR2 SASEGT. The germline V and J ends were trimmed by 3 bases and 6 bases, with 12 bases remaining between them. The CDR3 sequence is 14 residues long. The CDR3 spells CASSEGAEVNIQYF. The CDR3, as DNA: TGTGCCAGCAGTGAGGGGGCGGAGGTAAACATTCAGTACTTC.

CDR3 loop: CARIASWGRVYEQYF. CDR3 nucleotide sequence: TGTGCCAGGATCGCCTCCTGGGGCAGGGTTTACGAGCAGTACTTC. V gene TRBV6-7 combines with J gene TRBJ2-7; the D gene is possibly TRBD1 (5 bases). TRBV6-7 is known as an ORF, though its function is uncertain. The CDR3 length is 15 residues. The V gene lost 9 bases and the J gene lost 4 bases, with 22 bases spanning the gap.

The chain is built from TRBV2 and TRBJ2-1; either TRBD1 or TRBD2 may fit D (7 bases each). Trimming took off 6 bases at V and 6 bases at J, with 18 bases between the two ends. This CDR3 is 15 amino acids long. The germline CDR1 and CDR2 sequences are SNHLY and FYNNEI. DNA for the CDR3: TGTGCCAGCAGCCCTCAGGGGGGGGGCGGCAATGAGCAGTTCTTC. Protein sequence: CASSPQGGGGNEQFF.

The CDR3: CASSPKTSGRGLLAKNIQYF. For the CDR3, the DNA is TGTGCCAGCAGCCCAAAAACTAGCGGGAGGGGGTTACTAGCCAAAAACATTCAGTACTTC. The chain employs TRBV27 and TRBJ2-4; the match to TRBD2 covers 13 bases. The CDR3 extends over 20 amino acids. Germline V gives CDR1 MNHEY, CDR2 SMNVEV (reference sequence). V was pared by 6 bases and J by 0 bases, with 14 bases of the junction left unmatched.

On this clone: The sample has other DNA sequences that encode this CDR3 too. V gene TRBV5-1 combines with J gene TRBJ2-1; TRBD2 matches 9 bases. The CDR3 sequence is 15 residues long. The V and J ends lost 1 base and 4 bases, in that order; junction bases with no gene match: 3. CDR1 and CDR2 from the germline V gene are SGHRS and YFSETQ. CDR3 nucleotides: TGCGCCAGCAGCTTGCGTAGCGGGGGTTACAATGAGCAGTTCTTC. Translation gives CASSLRSGGYNEQFF.

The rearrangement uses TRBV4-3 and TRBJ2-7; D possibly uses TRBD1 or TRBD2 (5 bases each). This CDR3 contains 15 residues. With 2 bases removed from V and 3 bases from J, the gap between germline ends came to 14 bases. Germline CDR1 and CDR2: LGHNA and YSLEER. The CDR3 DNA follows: TGCGCCAGCAGCCAAAAGGACCGAGGGGACTACGAGCAGTACTTC. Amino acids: CASSQKDRGDYEQYF.

In nucleotides, the CDR3 is TGTGCCAGCAGCCAGCGGACAGGGGGACACTATGGCTACACCTTC. Amino acids: CASSQRTGGHYGYTF. The chain has TRBV5-4 and TRBJ1-2, with 10 bases that match TRBD1. This CDR3 comprises 15 residues. In germline, CDR1 is SGHNT, CDR2 YYREEE (reference sequence). Trimming took 4 bases from V and 3 from J; bases not matched to a gene: 6.

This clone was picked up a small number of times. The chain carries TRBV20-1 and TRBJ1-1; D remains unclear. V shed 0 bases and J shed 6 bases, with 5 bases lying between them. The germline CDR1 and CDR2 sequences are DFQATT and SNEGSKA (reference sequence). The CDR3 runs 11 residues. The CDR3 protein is CSARDFPEAFF. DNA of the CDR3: TGCAGTGCTAGAGATTTTCCTGAAGCTTTCTTT.

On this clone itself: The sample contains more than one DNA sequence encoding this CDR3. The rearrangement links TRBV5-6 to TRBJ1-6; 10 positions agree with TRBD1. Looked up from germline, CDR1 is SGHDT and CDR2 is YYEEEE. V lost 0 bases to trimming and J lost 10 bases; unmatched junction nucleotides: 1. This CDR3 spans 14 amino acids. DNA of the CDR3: TGTGCCAGCAGCTTGGGACAGGGGGCGTCACCCCTCCACTTT. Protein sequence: CASSLGQGASPLHF.

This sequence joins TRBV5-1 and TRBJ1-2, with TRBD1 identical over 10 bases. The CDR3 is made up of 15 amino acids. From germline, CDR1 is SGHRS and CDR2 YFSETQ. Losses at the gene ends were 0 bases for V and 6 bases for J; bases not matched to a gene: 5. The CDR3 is CASSLGTGGVDGYTF. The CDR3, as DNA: TGCGCCAGCAGCTTGGGGACAGGGGGTGTAGATGGCTACACCTTC.

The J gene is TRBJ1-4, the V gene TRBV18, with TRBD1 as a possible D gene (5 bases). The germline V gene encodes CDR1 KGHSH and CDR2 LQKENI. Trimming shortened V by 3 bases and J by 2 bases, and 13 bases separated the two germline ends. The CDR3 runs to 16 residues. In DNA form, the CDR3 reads TGTGCCAGCTCACCGCAACAGGAGTCCACTAATGAAAAACTGTTTTTT. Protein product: CASSPQQESTNEKLFF.

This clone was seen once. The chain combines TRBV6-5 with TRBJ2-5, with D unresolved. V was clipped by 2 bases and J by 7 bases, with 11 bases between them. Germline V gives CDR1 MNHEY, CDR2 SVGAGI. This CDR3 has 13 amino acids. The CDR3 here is CASSYDDLATQYF. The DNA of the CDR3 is TGTGCCAGCAGTTACGACGACCTTGCGACCCAGTACTTC.

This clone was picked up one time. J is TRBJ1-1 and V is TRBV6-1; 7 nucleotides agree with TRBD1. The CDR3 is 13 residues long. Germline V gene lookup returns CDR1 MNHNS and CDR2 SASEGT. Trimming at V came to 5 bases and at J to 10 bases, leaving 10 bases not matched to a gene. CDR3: CASSTNQGGRAFF. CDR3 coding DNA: TGTGCCAGCAGTACTAACCAGGGGGGGAGAGCTTTCTTT.

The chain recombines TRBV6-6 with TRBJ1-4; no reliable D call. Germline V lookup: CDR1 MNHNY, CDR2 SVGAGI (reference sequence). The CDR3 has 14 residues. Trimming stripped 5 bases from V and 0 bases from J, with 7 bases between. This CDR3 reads CASSPGSTNEKLFF. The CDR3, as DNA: TGTGCCAGCAGTCCCGGGTCAACTAATGAAAAACTGTTTTTT.

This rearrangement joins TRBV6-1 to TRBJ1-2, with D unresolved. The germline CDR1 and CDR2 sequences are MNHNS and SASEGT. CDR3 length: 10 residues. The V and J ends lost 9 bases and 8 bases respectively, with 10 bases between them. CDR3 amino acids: CASRAGGYTF. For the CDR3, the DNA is TGTGCCAGTCGGGCTGGAGGCTACACCTTC.

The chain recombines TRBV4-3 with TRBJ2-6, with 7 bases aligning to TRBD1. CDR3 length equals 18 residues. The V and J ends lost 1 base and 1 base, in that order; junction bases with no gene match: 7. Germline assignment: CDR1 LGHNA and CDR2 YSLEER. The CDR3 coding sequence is TGCGCCAGCAGCCAAGGCAGGGGGTGGAATTCTGGGGCCAACGTCCTGACTTTC. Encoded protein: CASSQGRGWNSGANVLTF.

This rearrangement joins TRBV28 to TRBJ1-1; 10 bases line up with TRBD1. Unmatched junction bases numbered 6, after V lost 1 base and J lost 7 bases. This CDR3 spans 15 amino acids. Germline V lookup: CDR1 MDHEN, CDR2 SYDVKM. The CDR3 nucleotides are TGTGCCAGCAGTTTATACGACAGGGGGCGGGATGAAGCTTTCTTT. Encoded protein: CASSLYDRGRDEAFF. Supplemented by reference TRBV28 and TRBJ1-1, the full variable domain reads DVKVTQSSRYLVKRTGEKVFLECVQDMDHENMFWYRQDPGLGLRLIYFSYDVKMKEKGDIPEGYSVSREKKERFSLILESASTNQTSMYLCASSLYDRGRDEAFFGQGTRLTVV.

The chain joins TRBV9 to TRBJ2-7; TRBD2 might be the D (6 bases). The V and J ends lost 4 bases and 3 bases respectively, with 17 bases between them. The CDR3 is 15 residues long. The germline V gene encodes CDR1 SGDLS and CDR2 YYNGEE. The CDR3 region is CASSTGVGNSYEQYF. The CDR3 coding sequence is TGTGCCAGCAGCACGGGGGTAGGGAACAGCTACGAGCAGTACTTC.